Each of the 28 T cell receptor beta chains below was sequenced from the same sample in a study of blood T cell repertoires in COVID-19. Method: immunoSEQ multiplex PCR; TCRdb's copy keeps in-frame clones and lacks some. The sample records 200,000 or so clones, around 87% being singletons. Material for sequencing was PBMCs or T cells enriched from blood (not recorded which). Every receptor here comes from a young man in a cohort exposed to, infected with or recovered from COVID-19 (not recorded which).

The chain recombines TRBV9 with TRBJ2-5, with TRBD1 identical over 12 bases. Germline V gene lookup returns CDR1 SGDLS and CDR2 YYNGEE. The CDR3 runs to 16 residues. V was pared by 4 bases and J by 4 bases, with 8 bases of the junction left unmatched. The DNA of the CDR3 is TGTGCCAGCAGCCCTAGTCTGGGACAGGGGGCAGAGACCCAGTACTTC. Translated, it gives CASSPSLGQGAETQYF. Together with reference TRBV9 and TRBJ2-5, the CDR3 gives the full variable domain: DSGVTQTPKHLITATGQRVTLRCSPRSGDLSVYWYQQSLDQGLQFLIQYYNGEERAKGNILERFSAQQFPDLHSELNLSSLELGDSALYFCASSPSLGQGAETQYFGPGTRLLVL.

This clone was counted a single time. V gene TRBV11-2 combines with J gene TRBJ1-3; the match to TRBD1 covers 8 bases. The CDR3 is 15 residues long. The germline CDR1 and CDR2 sequences are SGHAT and FQNNGV. The V segment lost 5 bases and the J segment 0 bases; nucleotides outside the gene matches: 3. As DNA, the CDR3 is TGTGCCAGCAGCCCGGACAGGGTCTCTGGAAACACCATATATTTT. Translating it yields CASSPDRVSGNTIYF.

The genes are TRBV20-1 and TRBJ1-2; D ambiguous. From germline, CDR1 is DFQATT and CDR2 SNEGSKA (reference sequence). The length of the CDR3 is 11 residues. V was shortened by 5 bases and J by 2 bases, with 6 bases between the two germline ends. As DNA, the CDR3 is TGCAGTGCTGACAAAAACTATGGCTACACCTTC. Its translation is CSADKNYGYTF.

The genes are TRBV7-2 and TRBJ2-1; the D is unclear. Trimming removed 3 bases at V and 0 bases at J, with 6 bases between. Looked up from germline, CDR1 is SGHTA and CDR2 is FQGNSA. The CDR3 sequence is 14 residues long. The CDR3: CASSFLGSYNEQFF. For the CDR3, the DNA is TGTGCCAGCAGCTTCCTCGGCTCCTACAATGAGCAGTTCTTC.

The V and J genes are TRBV28 and TRBJ1-5; weak D call: TRBD1 (6 bases). Trimming pared 5 bases from V and 0 bases from J, leaving 17 bases between. CDR3 length equals 17 residues. CDR1 and CDR2 (germline): MDHEN, SYDVKM. The CDR3 DNA sequence: TGTGCCAGCAGTATTTGGGACACCGGATATAGCAATCAGCCCCAGCATTTT. This encodes CASSIWDTGYSNQPQHF.

The chain carries TRBV6-1 and TRBJ2-7; TRBD1 matches 8 bases. V lost 2 bases and J lost 4; bases outside the gene matches: 10. Germline V gene lookup returns CDR1 MNHNS and CDR2 SASEGT. The CDR3 is 16 residues long. CDR3 DNA: TGTGCCAGCAGTGAACGACCGGGACAGGCCAAGTACGAGCAGTACTTC. Translated, it gives CASSERPGQAKYEQYF.

This sequence joins TRBV18 and TRBJ1-5; 9 bases are a match to TRBD1. The CDR3 runs 13 residues. Trimming took 6 bases from V and 6 from J; bases not matched to a gene: 3. Germline V gives CDR1 KGHSH, CDR2 LQKENI. The CDR3 reads CASSTGGVQPQHF. DNA of the CDR3: TGTGCCAGCTCTACAGGGGGCGTTCAGCCCCAGCATTTT.

The count of this clone is one. The J gene is TRBJ1-5, the V gene TRBV2; possible D gene TRBD1, 5 bases. The germline gives CDR1 SNHLY, CDR2 FYNNEI. This CDR3 contains 16 residues. Trimming removed 2 bases from V and 6 bases from J, with 17 bases in between. This chain's CDR3 is CASSESGPRAGQPQHF. CDR3 in DNA: TGTGCCAGCAGTGAATCGGGACCCAGAGCGGGTCAGCCCCAGCATTTT.

This chain connects TRBV27 to TRBJ2-7; TRBD1 might be the D (7 bases). CDR3 length equals 13 residues. The germline gives CDR1 MNHEY, CDR2 SMNVEV (reference sequence). Trimming took 4 bases from V and 3 from J, leaving 10 bases between them. The DNA for the CDR3 is TGTGCCAGCAGTTCTCAGGGGGGCTACGAGCAGTACTTC. Its translation: CASSSQGGYEQYF.

V is TRBV4-2 and J is TRBJ1-2, with TRBD1 as a possible D gene (5 bases). The germline V gene has CDR1 LGHNA and CDR2 YNFKEQ. This CDR3 spans 16 amino acids. V was pared by 1 base and J by 2 bases, with 14 bases between. This CDR3 reads CASSQAAGSGNYGYTF. The CDR3 DNA is TGTGCCAGCAGCCAAGCAGCAGGGTCAGGAAACTATGGCTACACCTTC.

This chain joins TRBV5-4 and TRBJ2-2, with unresolved D. V was cut by 3 bases and J by 2 bases, with 5 bases left in between. CDR3 length equals 13 residues. Germline CDR1 reads SGHNT; CDR2 reads YYREEE (reference sequence). In nucleotides, the CDR3 is TGTGCCAGCAGCTCCCTTAACACCGGGGAGCTGTTTTTT. Translated, it gives CASSSLNTGELFF. Combining the CDR3 with reference TRBV5-4 and TRBJ2-2 gives the whole variable domain ETGVTQSPTHLIKTRGQQVTLRCSSQSGHNTVSWYQQALGQGPQFIFQYYREEENGRGNFPPRFSGLQFPNYSSELNVNALELDDSALYLCASSSLNTGELFFGEGSRLTVL.

The chain links TRBV6-5 to TRBJ2-1, with D hard to call. V lost 7 bases, J lost 0 bases, and 7 bases lay in between. The CDR3 contains 13 residues. Germline assignment: CDR1 MNHEY and CDR2 SVGAGI. The CDR3 protein is CASMRSSYNEQFF. CDR3 DNA sequence: TGTGCCAGCATGCGTAGCTCCTACAATGAGCAGTTCTTC.

The table lists this clone with many counts. The chain carries TRBV7-8 and TRBJ1-2; D possibly corresponds to TRBD1 (6 bases). CDR1 and CDR2 (germline): SGHVS, FQNEAQ. The CDR3 spans 16 residues. The ends were cut back, 5 bases at V and 2 bases at J, with 18 bases in the middle. The DNA for the CDR3 is TGTGCCAGCAGCCAAAACCGACAGACAGGAAACTATGGCTACACCTTC. Protein: CASSQNRQTGNYGYTF.

The genes are TRBV7-2 and TRBJ1-1, with TRBD1 identical over 8 bases. This CDR3 has 16 residues. CDR1 is SGHTA and CDR2 is FQGNSA in the germline V gene. Unmatched junction bases numbered 6, after V lost 3 bases and J lost 0 bases. The CDR3 DNA reads as TGTGCCAGCAGCTTCGGGACAGGAGTCCTGAACACTGAAGCTTTCTTT. Residues: CASSFGTGVLNTEAFF.

The chain recombines TRBV5-1 with TRBJ2-2, with D unresolved. Per germline, CDR1 SGHRS and CDR2 YFSETQ. V lost 2 bases, J lost 3 bases, and 17 bases lay in between. The CDR3 is 17 residues long. CDR3 nucleotide sequence: TGCGCCAGCAGCTTCGAATTTCCAGGTCTTTACACCGGGGAGCTGTTTTTT. Its translation: CASSFEFPGLYTGELFF. Supplemented by reference TRBV5-1 and TRBJ2-2, the full variable domain reads KAGVTQTPRYLIKTRGQQVTLSCSPISGHRSVSWYQQTPGQGLQFLFEYFSETQRNKGNFPGRFSGRQFSNSRSEMNVSTLELGDSALYLCASSFEFPGLYTGELFFGEGSRLTVL.

This clone was recorded once. The genes are TRBV18 and TRBJ1-1, with 9 bases matching TRBD1. The germline CDR1 and CDR2 sequences are KGHSH and LQKENI. With V trimmed by 0 bases and J by 2 bases, 4 bases remained unmatched. The CDR3 spans 16 residues. CDR3 in amino acids: CASSPPDRGQNTEAFF. CDR3 DNA sequence: TGTGCCAGCTCACCACCGGACAGGGGACAAAACACTGAAGCTTTCTTT.

V is TRBV6-5 and J is TRBJ1-1; a possible D gene is TRBD1 (5 bases). CDR3 length equals 11 residues. Germline V lookup: CDR1 MNHEY, CDR2 SVGAGI. V was trimmed by 8 bases and J by 10 bases, leaving 14 bases between them. This CDR3 reads CASQSIGAAFF. CDR3 DNA sequence: TGTGCCAGCCAATCGATTGGGGCAGCTTTCTTT.

This rearrangement joins TRBV6-5 to TRBJ2-7, with D maybe TRBD1 (5 bases). This CDR3 has 15 amino acids. V lost 8 bases and J lost 0, with 17 bases in between. Germline-derived CDR1 and CDR2 are MNHEY and SVGAGI. The CDR3 DNA reads as TGTGCCAGCCAGCAGGGTAGGGCTAGCTCCTACGAGCAGTACTTC. This translates into CASQQGRASSYEQYF.

The V call is TRBV24-1, the J call TRBJ1-2; TRBD1 might be the D (6 bases). V lost 4 bases and J lost 8, with 13 bases in between. Looked up from germline, CDR1 is KGHDR and CDR2 is SFDVKD. The CDR3 totals 13 residues. The DNA of the CDR3 is TGTGCCACCAGTGAGGCAGGGGATTACGGCTACACCTTC. Its translation: CATSEAGDYGYTF.

The CDR3 region has the DNA TGTGCCGGAGCAGCAGGGGCCAACGTCCTGACTTTC. Protein: CAGAAGANVLTF. The chain uses TRBV2 and TRBJ2-6; no firm D call. The CDR3 extends over 12 amino acids. Deletions cut 11 bases from V and 4 bases from J, with 9 bases between. The V gene's germline CDR1 is SNHLY and CDR2 FYNNEI.

The J gene is TRBJ2-3, the V gene TRBV3-1 (or the pseudogene TRBV3-2); a weak D match, TRBD2 (5 bases). Germline values: CDR1 LGHDT, CDR2 YNNKEL (reference sequence). Deletions cut 0 bases from V and 4 bases from J, with 11 bases between. The CDR3 spans 15 residues. The CDR3 reads CASSQERVLPDTQYF. Written as DNA, the CDR3 is TGTGCCAGCAGCCAAGAGCGGGTCCTTCCAGATACGCAGTATTTT.

The table lists this clone with a few counts. The rearrangement uses TRBV25-1 and TRBJ2-1; possibly TRBD2 for D (5 bases). The ends were cut back, 2 bases at V and 0 bases at J, with 14 bases in the middle. The germline V gene has CDR1 MGHDK and CDR2 SYGVNS. The CDR3 totals 17 residues. CDR3 DNA sequence: TGTGCCAGCAGTGAACCAGGATGGAGGAGCTCCTACAATGAGCAGTTCTTC. Residues: CASSEPGWRSSYNEQFF.

Comments on this clone: The junction departs from germline at one end; a sequencing error may be responsible. This chain uses TRBV7-9 with TRBJ2-2; tentative D call: TRBD1 (6 bases). The CDR3 has 17 amino acids. Germline CDR1 SEHNR, CDR2 FQNEAQ (reference sequence). CDR3 nucleotide sequence: TGTGCCAGCAGCTCCCGTGGCAGGGGCCACGAACACCGGGGAGCTGTTTTT. This encodes CASSSRGRGHEHRGAVF.

This clone was recorded only once. The J gene is TRBJ1-1, the V gene TRBV28, with D possibly matching TRBD1 (5 bases). CDR1 is MDHEN, CDR2 SYDVKM, per germline. V was shortened by 4 bases and J by 5 bases, with 11 bases between the two germline ends. The CDR3 spans 13 residues. In nucleotides, the CDR3 is TGTGCCAGCAGTTCATCAGGGAGGACTGAAGCTTTCTTT. It encodes CASSSSGRTEAFF.

The J gene is TRBJ1-1, the V gene TRBV29-1, with 8 bases fitting TRBD1. Germline CDR1 is SQVTM and CDR2 is ANQGSEA. This CDR3 is built from 14 residues. Trimming cost V 4 bases and J 13 bases; bases outside gene matches: 17. This chain's CDR3 is CSVGEGVRGRVVFF. In DNA form, the CDR3 reads TGCAGCGTTGGAGAAGGGGTCAGGGGGCGGGTTGTTTTCTTT.

V is TRBV19 and J is TRBJ2-5; TRBD1 matches 7 bases. The CDR3 is 12 residues long. With 5 bases clipped from V and 10 bases from J, the junction kept 7 bases outside the gene matches. Germline V gene lookup returns CDR1 LNHDA and CDR2 SQIVND (reference sequence). CDR3 DNA: TGTGCCAGTAGTCGACAGGGTTGGGACCAGTACTTC. This translates into CASSRQGWDQYF.

The chain combines TRBV5-4 with TRBJ1-2; D unresolved. Germline values: CDR1 SGHNT, CDR2 YYREEE (reference sequence). This CDR3 spans 13 amino acids. Trimming shortened V by 3 bases and J by 8 bases, and 14 bases separated the two germline ends. CDR3 protein: CASSSWEDPGYTF. CDR3 bases: TGTGCCAGCAGCTCGTGGGAGGATCCCGGCTACACCTTC.

The chain recombines TRBV7-2 with TRBJ2-5; 7 bases agree with TRBD2. Germline-derived CDR1 and CDR2 are SGHTA and FQGNSA. V dropped 6 bases and J dropped 5; count of bases not matched to a gene: 12. There are 15 residues in the CDR3. For the CDR3, the DNA is TGTGCCAGCAGAGCAGGGAGGGTTTCAGGGGAGACCCAGTACTTC. This encodes CASRAGRVSGETQYF.